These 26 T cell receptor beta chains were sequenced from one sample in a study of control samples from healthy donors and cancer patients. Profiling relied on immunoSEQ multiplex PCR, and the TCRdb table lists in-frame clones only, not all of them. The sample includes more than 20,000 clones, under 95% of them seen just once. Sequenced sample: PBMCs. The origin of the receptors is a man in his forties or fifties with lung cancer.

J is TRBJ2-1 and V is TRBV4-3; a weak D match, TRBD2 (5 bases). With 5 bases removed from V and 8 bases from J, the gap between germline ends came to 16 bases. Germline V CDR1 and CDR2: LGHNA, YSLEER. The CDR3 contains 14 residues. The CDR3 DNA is TGCGCCAGCAGCACCGGGCCGAGGGTCGATGAGCAGTTCTTC. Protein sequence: CASSTGPRVDEQFF.

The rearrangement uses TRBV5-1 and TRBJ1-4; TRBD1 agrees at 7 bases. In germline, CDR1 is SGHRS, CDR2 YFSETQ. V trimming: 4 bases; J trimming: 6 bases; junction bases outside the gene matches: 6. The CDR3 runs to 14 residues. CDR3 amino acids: CASSLRTGDEKLFF. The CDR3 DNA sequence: TGCGCCAGCAGCCTGAGGACAGGAGATGAAAAACTGTTTTTT.

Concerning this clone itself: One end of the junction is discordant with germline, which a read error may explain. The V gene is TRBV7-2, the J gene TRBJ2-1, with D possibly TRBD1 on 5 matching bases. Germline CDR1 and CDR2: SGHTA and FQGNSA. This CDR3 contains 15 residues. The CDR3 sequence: CASSKLRVSSSEQLF. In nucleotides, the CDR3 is TGTGCCAGCAGTAAACTCAGGGTTTCCTCGAGTGAGCAGCTCTTC.

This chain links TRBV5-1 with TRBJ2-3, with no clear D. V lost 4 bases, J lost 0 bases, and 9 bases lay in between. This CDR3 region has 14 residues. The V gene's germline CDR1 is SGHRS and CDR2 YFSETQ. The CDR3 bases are TGCGCCAGCAGCCCCAGCGATAGCACAGATACGCAGTATTTT. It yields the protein CASSPSDSTDTQYF.

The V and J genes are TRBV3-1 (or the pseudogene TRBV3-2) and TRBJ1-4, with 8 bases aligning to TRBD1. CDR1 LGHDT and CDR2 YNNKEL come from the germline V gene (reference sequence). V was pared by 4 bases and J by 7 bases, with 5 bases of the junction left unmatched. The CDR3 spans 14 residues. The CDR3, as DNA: TGTGCCAGCAGCCCAGGGGGCCGGGCTGAAAAACTGTTTTTT. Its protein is CASSPGGRAEKLFF.

In nucleotides, the CDR3 is TGTGCCAGCAGCCAAGAATGTCCCAGGACGAGTCTTTTTAGGAATCAGCCCCAGCATTTT. Translated: CASSQECPRTSLFRNQPQHF. The chain has TRBV3-1 (or the pseudogene TRBV3-2) and TRBJ1-5; D is unresolved. In germline, CDR1 is LGHDT, CDR2 YNNKEL (reference sequence). The CDR3 runs to 20 residues. Trimming shortened V by 0 bases and J by 4 bases, and 25 bases separated the two germline ends.

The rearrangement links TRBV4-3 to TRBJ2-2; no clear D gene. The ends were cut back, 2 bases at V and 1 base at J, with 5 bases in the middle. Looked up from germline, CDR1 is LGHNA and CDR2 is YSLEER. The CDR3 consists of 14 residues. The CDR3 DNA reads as TGCGCCAGCAGCCAAAACAGGAACACCGGGGAGCTGTTTTTT. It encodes CASSQNRNTGELFF.

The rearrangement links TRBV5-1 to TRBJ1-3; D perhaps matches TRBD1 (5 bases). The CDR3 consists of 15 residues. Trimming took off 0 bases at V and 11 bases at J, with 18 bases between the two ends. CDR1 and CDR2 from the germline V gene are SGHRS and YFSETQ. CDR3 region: CASSLATGLGRAIYF. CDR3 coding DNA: TGCGCCAGCAGCTTGGCCACCGGCCTAGGCAGGGCCATATATTTT.

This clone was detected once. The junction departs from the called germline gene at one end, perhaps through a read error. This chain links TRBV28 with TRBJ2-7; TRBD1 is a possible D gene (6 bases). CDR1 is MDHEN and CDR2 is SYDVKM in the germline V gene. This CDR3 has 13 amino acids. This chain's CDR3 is CASRLSGAYEQYF. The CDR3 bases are TGTGCCAGCAGGTTATCAGGGGCATACGAGCAGTACTTC.

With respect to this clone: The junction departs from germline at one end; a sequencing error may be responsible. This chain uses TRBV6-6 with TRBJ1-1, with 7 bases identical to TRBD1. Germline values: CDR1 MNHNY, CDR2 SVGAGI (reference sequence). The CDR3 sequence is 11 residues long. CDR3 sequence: CASSYDREGFF. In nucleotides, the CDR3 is TGTGCCAGCAGTTACGACAGGGAAGGTTTCTTT.

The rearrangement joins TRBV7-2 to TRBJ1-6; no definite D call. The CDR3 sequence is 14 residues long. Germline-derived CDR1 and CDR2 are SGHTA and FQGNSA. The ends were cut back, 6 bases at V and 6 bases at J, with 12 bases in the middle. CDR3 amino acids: CASRKEDFNSPLHF. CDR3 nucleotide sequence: TGTGCCAGCAGAAAAGAGGACTTTAATTCACCCCTCCACTTT.

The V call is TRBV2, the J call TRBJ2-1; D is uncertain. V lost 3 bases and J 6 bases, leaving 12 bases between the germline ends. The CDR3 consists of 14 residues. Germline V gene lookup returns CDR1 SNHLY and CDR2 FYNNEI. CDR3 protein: CASSDRVVGNEQFF. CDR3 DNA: TGTGCCAGCAGTGATCGTGTGGTAGGCAATGAGCAGTTCTTC.

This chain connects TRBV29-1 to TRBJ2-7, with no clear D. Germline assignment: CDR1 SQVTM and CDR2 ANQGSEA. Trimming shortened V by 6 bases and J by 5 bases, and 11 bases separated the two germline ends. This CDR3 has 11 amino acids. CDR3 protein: CSVAARDEQYF. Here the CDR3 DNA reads TGCAGCGTCGCAGCCCGTGACGAGCAGTACTTC.

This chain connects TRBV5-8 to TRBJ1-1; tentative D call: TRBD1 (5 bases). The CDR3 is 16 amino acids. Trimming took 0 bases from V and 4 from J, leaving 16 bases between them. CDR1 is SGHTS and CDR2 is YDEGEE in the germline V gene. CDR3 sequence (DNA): TGTGCCAGCAGCTTGGAGGGGTGGGCGCAGGGCACTGAAGCTTTCTTT. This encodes CASSLEGWAQGTEAFF. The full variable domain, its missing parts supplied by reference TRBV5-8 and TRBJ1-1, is EAGVTQSPTHLIKTRGQQATLRCSPISGHTSVYWYQQALGLGLQFLLWYDEGEERNRGNFPPRFSGRQFPNYSSELNVNALELEDSALYLCASSLEGWAQGTEAFFGQGTRLTVV.

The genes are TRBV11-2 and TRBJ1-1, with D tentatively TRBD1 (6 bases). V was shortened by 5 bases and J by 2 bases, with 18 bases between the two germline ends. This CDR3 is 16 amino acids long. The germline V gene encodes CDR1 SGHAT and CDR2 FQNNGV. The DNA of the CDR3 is TGTGCCAGCAGCCCGCCCGCCACAGGGCCCAACACTGAAGCTTTCTTT. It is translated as CASSPPATGPNTEAFF.

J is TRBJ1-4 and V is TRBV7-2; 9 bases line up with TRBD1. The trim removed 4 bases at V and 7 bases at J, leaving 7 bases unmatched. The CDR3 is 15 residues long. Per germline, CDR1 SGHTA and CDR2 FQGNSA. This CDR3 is CASSSSGQGFEKLFF. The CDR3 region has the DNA TGTGCCAGCAGCTCATCCGGACAGGGGTTTGAAAAACTGTTTTTT.

The CDR3 sequence is CASSLSWQGGNQPQHF. The CDR3 DNA reads TGTGCCAGCAGTTTATCTTGGCAGGGAGGTAATCAGCCCCAGCATTTT. The chain recombines TRBV27 with TRBJ1-5, with D possibly matching TRBD1 (5 bases). The CDR3 contains 16 residues. Germline V gene data show CDR1 as MNHEY and CDR2 as SMNVEV (reference sequence). V lost 0 bases to trimming and J lost 4 bases, with 13 bases between them.

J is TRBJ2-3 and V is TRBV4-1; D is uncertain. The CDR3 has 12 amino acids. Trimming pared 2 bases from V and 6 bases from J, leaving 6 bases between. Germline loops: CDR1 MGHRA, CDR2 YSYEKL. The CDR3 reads CASSQSSDTQYF. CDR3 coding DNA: TGCGCCAGCAGCCAAAGCTCCGATACGCAGTATTTT.

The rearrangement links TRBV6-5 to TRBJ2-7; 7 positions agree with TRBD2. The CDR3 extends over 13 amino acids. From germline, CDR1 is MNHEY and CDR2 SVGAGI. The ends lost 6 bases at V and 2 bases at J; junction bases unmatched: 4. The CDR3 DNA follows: TGTGCCAGCAGATCGGGGGGAGCCTACGAGCAGTACTTC. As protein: CASRSGGAYEQYF.

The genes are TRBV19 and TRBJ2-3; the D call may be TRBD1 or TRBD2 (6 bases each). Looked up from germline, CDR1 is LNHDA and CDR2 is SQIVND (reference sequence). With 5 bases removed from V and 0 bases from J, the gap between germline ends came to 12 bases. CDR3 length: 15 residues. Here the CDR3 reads CASSGGPLSTDTQYF. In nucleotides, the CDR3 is TGTGCCAGTAGTGGGGGGCCGCTTAGCACAGATACGCAGTATTTT.

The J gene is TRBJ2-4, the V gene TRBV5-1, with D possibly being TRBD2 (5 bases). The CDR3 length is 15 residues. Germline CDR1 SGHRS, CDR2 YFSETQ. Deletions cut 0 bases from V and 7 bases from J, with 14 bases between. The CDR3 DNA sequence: TGCGCCAGCAGCTTGGTGGGCGGGCGATTGAACATTCAGTACTTC. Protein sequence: CASSLVGGRLNIQYF. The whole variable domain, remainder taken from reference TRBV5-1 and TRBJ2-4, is KAGVTQTPRYLIKTRGQQVTLSCSPISGHRSVSWYQQTPGQGLQFLFEYFSETQRNKGNFPGRFSGRQFSNSRSEMNVSTLELGDSALYLCASSLVGGRLNIQYFGAGTRLSVL.

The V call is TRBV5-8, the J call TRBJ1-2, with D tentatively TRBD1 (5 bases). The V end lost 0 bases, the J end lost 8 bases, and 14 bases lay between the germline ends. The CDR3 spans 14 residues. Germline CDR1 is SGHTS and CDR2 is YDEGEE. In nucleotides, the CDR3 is TGTGCCAGCAGCTTGGCCCCGGACGGGACCGGCTACACCTTC. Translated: CASSLAPDGTGYTF.

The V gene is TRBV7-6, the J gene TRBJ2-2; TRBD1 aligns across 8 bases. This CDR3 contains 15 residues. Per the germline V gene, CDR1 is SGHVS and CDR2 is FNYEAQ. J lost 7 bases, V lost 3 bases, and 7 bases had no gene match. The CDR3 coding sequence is TGTGCCAGCAGCTTTGCGCAGGGGGCCATCGGGGAGCTGTTTTTT. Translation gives CASSFAQGAIGELFF. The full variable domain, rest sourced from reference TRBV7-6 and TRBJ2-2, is GAGVSQSPRYKVTKRGQDVALRCDPISGHVSLYWYRQALGQGPEFLTYFNYEAQQDKSGLPNDRFSAERPEGSISTLTIQRTEQRDSAMYRCASSFAQGAIGELFFGEGSRLTVL.

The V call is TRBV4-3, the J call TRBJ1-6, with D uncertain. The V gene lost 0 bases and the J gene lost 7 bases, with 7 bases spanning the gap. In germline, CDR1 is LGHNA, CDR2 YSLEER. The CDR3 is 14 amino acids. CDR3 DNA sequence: TGCGCCAGCAGCCAAGAATTCGGAAATTCACCCCTCCACTTT. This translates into CASSQEFGNSPLHF.

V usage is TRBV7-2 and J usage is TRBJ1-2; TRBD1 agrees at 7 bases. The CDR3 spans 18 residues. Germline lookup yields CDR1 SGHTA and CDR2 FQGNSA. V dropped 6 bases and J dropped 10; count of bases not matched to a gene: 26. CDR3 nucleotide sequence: TGTGCCAGCAGACCTACCCGGGATTCTGACAGGGCGTGGAGAGACTACACCTTC. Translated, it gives CASRPTRDSDRAWRDYTF.

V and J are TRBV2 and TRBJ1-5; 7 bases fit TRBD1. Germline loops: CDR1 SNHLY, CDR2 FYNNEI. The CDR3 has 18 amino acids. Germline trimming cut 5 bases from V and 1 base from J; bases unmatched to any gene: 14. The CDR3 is CASSSRRQGGLSNQPQHF. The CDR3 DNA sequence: TGTGCCAGCAGTTCCCGTCGACAGGGAGGATTGAGCAATCAGCCCCAGCATTTT.